This entry lists 22 T cell receptor beta chains sequenced from one sample in a study of cytomegalovirus exposure and HLA in healthy donors. Assay: immunoSEQ multiplex PCR; the TCRdb copy retains only in-frame clones and omits some. The sample yields under 75,000 clones, 90% to 96% seen once. Sequencing was carried out using PBMCs. These receptors originate from a woman aged 18-29 years in good health and CMV-seronegative.

V usage is TRBV19 and J usage is TRBJ1-1; possibly TRBD1 for D (5 bases). Trimming took 7 bases from V and 0 from J, leaving 18 bases between them. The germline gives CDR1 LNHDA, CDR2 SQIVND (reference sequence). The CDR3 loop spans 16 amino acids. CDR3 sequence: CASTHGGKRVNTEAFF. In nucleotides, the CDR3 is TGTGCCAGTACGCACGGGGGGAAGAGGGTGAACACTGAAGCTTTCTTT.

V and J are TRBV11-2 and TRBJ2-7, with 10 positions matching TRBD2. CDR1 SGHAT and CDR2 FQNNGV come from the germline V gene. V shed 1 base, J shed 3 bases, and the junction held 9 bases outside the gene matches. The CDR3 has 17 residues. This chain's CDR3 is CASSLVPGLASRYEQYF. The CDR3 DNA reads TGTGCCAGCAGCTTAGTCCCGGGACTAGCGTCCCGCTACGAGCAGTACTTC.

The V gene is TRBV27, the J gene TRBJ2-7; tentatively, D is TRBD2 (7 bases). CDR3 length: 16 amino acids. V was trimmed by 0 bases and J by 0 bases, leaving 12 bases between them. Germline CDR1 reads MNHEY; CDR2 reads SMNVEV (reference sequence). The CDR3 is CASSLSGGHASYEQYF. CDR3 nucleotide sequence: TGTGCCAGCAGTTTATCCGGGGGGCACGCCTCCTACGAGCAGTACTTC.

The chain links TRBV27 to TRBJ2-7; no definite D call. This CDR3 spans 12 amino acids. V was trimmed by 3 bases and J by 2 bases, leaving 5 bases between them. Germline V gene data show CDR1 as MNHEY and CDR2 as SMNVEV (reference sequence). The CDR3 DNA sequence: TGTGCCAGCAGTTTGCCGGCCTACGAGCAGTACTTC. It specifies CASSLPAYEQYF.

DNA for the CDR3: TGTGCCAGCAGCCCCGCGGGACGGGATCAGCCCCAGCATTTT. Its protein product is CASSPAGRDQPQHF. The J gene is TRBJ1-5, the V gene TRBV5-6; D is possibly TRBD1 (5 bases). This CDR3 comprises 14 residues. Germline-derived CDR1 and CDR2 are SGHDT and YYEEEE. V was trimmed by 4 bases and J by 5 bases, leaving 13 bases between them.

This clone was seen a single time. The chain joins TRBV9 to TRBJ2-5; tentatively, D is TRBD1 (5 bases). Trimming cost V 0 bases and J 5 bases, with 17 bases left between them. Germline CDR1 reads SGDLS; CDR2 reads YYNGEE. The CDR3 has 16 amino acids. CDR3 in amino acids: CASSVGGHPPGETQYF. The CDR3 DNA follows: TGTGCCAGCAGCGTAGGCGGACACCCCCCCGGGGAGACCCAGTACTTC.

The chain carries TRBV7-2 and TRBJ2-3; 7 bases match TRBD2. This CDR3 has 15 amino acids. Trimming took 1 base from V and 3 from J; bases not matched to a gene: 4. The V gene's germline CDR1 is SGHTA and CDR2 FQGNSA. The CDR3 loop reads CASSLGGRGTDTQYF. The CDR3 DNA reads as TGTGCCAGCAGCTTAGGCGGGAGAGGAACAGATACGCAGTATTTT.

The V call is TRBV6-1, the J call TRBJ2-5, with 7 nucleotides matching TRBD1. The CDR3 length is 13 residues. Unmatched junction bases numbered 2, after V lost 0 bases and J lost 7 bases. Germline values: CDR1 MNHNS, CDR2 SASEGT. DNA of the CDR3: TGTGCCAGCAGTGAAGCGCCAGGGGGGACCCAGTACTTC. Its translation: CASSEAPGGTQYF.

J is TRBJ2-3 and V is TRBV5-3; D may be TRBD1 (6 bases). TRBV5-3 is designated an ORF whose function remains uncertain. The CDR3 extends over 16 amino acids. V shed 4 bases and J shed 4 bases, with 19 bases lying between them. The CDR3 nucleotides are TGTGCCAGAAGCCCTCCGACAGGTGAAGGGGCAGATACGCAGTATTTT. Amino acids: CARSPPTGEGADTQYF.

V is TRBV7-9 and J is TRBJ1-2; 8 positions agree with TRBD1. Germline CDR1 and CDR2: SEHNR and FQNEAQ (reference sequence). The J segment lost 13 bases and the V segment lost 1 base, leaving 11 bases of the junction unmatched. CDR3 size: 14 residues. The CDR3 here is CASSLDRDRPRGTF. In DNA form, the CDR3 reads TGTGCCAGCAGCTTAGATCGGGACAGGCCCCGAGGCACCTTC.

The CDR3 coding sequence is TGTGCCAGCAGCGGGGACTTCCAGTACTTC. It yields the protein CASSGDFQYF. The V call is TRBV28, the J call TRBJ2-7, with a weak D call TRBD2 (6 bases). Trimming left V 6 bases short and J 10 bases short, with 10 bases between. Per the germline V gene, CDR1 is MDHEN and CDR2 is SYDVKM. The length of the CDR3 is 10 residues. Based on the CDR3 plus reference TRBV28 and TRBJ2-7, the full variable domain is DVKVTQSSRYLVKRTGEKVFLECVQDMDHENMFWYRQDPGLGLRLIYFSYDVKMKEKGDIPEGYSVSREKKERFSLILESASTNQTSMYLCASSGDFQYFGPGTRLTVT.

The CDR3 bases are TGTGCCAGCAGGCACCGGGACAGGGCCTTCTCTGGAAACACCATATATTTT. Its translation: CASRHRDRAFSGNTIYF. The chain joins TRBV6-7 to TRBJ1-3; 9 bases are shared with TRBD1. TRBV6-7 is placed among ORFs of uncertain function. The V and J ends lost 6 bases and 0 bases, in that order; junction bases with no gene match: 9. The CDR3 has 17 amino acids.

The chain employs TRBV4-3 and TRBJ1-1; tentative D call: TRBD1 (5 bases). Germline V gives CDR1 LGHNA, CDR2 YSLEER. CDR3 length: 14 amino acids. V gave up 8 bases and J gave up 4 bases, with 17 bases separating them. The CDR3 nucleotides are TGCGCCAGCCGCCGCAGGGAAAGGGCCACTGAAGCTTTCTTT. Its protein is CASRRRERATEAFF.

The genes are TRBV6-6 and TRBJ2-5; perhaps TRBD1 as D (6 bases). The V end lost 6 bases, the J end lost 2 bases, and 10 bases lay between the germline ends. The CDR3 has 13 amino acids. Germline CDR1 reads MNHNY; CDR2 reads SVGAGI (reference sequence). The CDR3 here is CASRQGIQETQYF. CDR3 coding DNA: TGTGCCAGCAGACAGGGTATACAAGAGACCCAGTACTTC.

The chain employs TRBV19 and TRBJ1-1; D gene uncertain. This CDR3 comprises 16 residues. Looked up from germline, CDR1 is LNHDA and CDR2 is SQIVND (reference sequence). Trimming pared 1 base from V and 1 base from J, leaving 13 bases between. CDR3 sequence reads: CASSIGFYEGNTEAFF. For the CDR3, the DNA is TGTGCCAGTAGTATAGGGTTTTACGAGGGGAACACTGAAGCTTTCTTT.

The CDR3, as DNA: TGTGCCAGTAGTATAGAGGGGCGGCTCTATGGCTACACCTTC. Its protein product is CASSIEGRLYGYTF. This chain links TRBV19 with TRBJ1-2, with a weak D call TRBD1 (5 bases). The length of the CDR3 is 14 residues. V lost 0 bases, J lost 4 bases, and 9 bases lay in between. The germline gives CDR1 LNHDA, CDR2 SQIVND (reference sequence). The complete variable domain, with remaining parts taken from reference TRBV19 and TRBJ1-2, reads DGGITQSPKYLFRKEGQNVTLSCEQNLNHDAMYWYRQDPGQGLRLIYYSQIVNDFQKGDIAEGYSVSREKKESFPLTVTSAQKNPTAFYLCASSIEGRLYGYTFGSGTRLTVV.

The chain is built from TRBV10-1 and TRBJ2-7; tentative D call: TRBD2 (7 bases). This CDR3 contains 15 residues. Trimming removed 4 bases from V and 4 bases from J, with 17 bases in between. In germline, CDR1 is WNHNN, CDR2 SYGVQD (reference sequence). The CDR3 region is CASSGGGAMDYEQYF. The CDR3 DNA is TGCGCCAGCAGTGGGGGGGGCGCGATGGATTACGAGCAGTACTTC.

The chain employs TRBV28 and TRBJ1-5; D uncertain. Looked up from germline, CDR1 is MDHEN and CDR2 is SYDVKM. V lost 5 bases, J lost 2 bases, and 10 bases lay in between. CDR3 length: 14 residues. The CDR3 nucleotides read TGTGCCAGCAGTCCCCGGTCCCGCAATCAGCCCCAGCATTTT. Its translation: CASSPRSRNQPQHF. Full variable domain (missing parts from reference TRBV28 and TRBJ1-5): DVKVTQSSRYLVKRTGEKVFLECVQDMDHENMFWYRQDPGLGLRLIYFSYDVKMKEKGDIPEGYSVSREKKERFSLILESASTNQTSMYLCASSPRSRNQPQHFGDGTRLSIL.

This clone has only one observation. CDR3 sequence (DNA): TGTGCCAGCACCGCGGATCGCAGAGAGACCCAGTACTTC. Protein product: CASTADRRETQYF. The V and J genes are TRBV6-5 and TRBJ2-5; unclear D gene. The germline V gene encodes CDR1 MNHEY and CDR2 SVGAGI. V lost 7 bases to trimming and J lost 4 bases, with 13 bases between them. This CDR3 has 13 residues.

J is TRBJ1-1 and V is TRBV5-1; tentatively, D is TRBD1 (6 bases). Between the trimmed V and J ends, which lost 0 bases and 0 bases, there was a span of 12 bases. This CDR3 spans 16 amino acids. Germline V gives CDR1 SGHRS, CDR2 YFSETQ. DNA of the CDR3: TGCGCCAGCAGCTTGGGTACAGGGAGAATGAACACTGAAGCTTTCTTT. Protein sequence: CASSLGTGRMNTEAFF.

This clone has only one observation. This chain uses TRBV5-1 with TRBJ2-5, with 8 bases identical to TRBD1. J lost 5 bases, V lost 1 base, and 10 bases had no gene match. The CDR3 covers 16 residues. CDR1 is SGHRS and CDR2 is YFSETQ in the germline V gene. As DNA, the CDR3 is TGCGCCAGCAGCTTGCCAGGGACAGGAGGCTGGGAGACCCAGTACTTC. Protein sequence: CASSLPGTGGWETQYF. The whole variable domain, filled in from reference TRBV5-1 and TRBJ2-5, reads KAGVTQTPRYLIKTRGQQVTLSCSPISGHRSVSWYQQTPGQGLQFLFEYFSETQRNKGNFPGRFSGRQFSNSRSEMNVSTLELGDSALYLCASSLPGTGGWETQYFGPGTRLLVL.

The chain couples TRBV6-1 to TRBJ2-7; 9 bases map to TRBD1. CDR3 length equals 16 residues. Germline CDR1 is MNHNS and CDR2 is SASEGT. V was clipped by 1 base and J by 2 bases; unmatched bases: 6. The DNA of the CDR3 is TGTGCCAGCAGTGAAGACACCGGGACAGGGACCTACGAGCAGTACTTC. The encoded protein is CASSEDTGTGTYEQYF.